These 9 T cell receptor beta chains originate from one sample sequenced in a study of OX40 agonist ivuxolimab in advanced cancers. Sequenced by immunoSEQ multiplex PCR; TCRdb stores in-frame clones only, minus some. The table shows 25,000 to 30,000 clones, with 70% to 90% occurring only once. This material consisted of CD4+ or CD8+ T cells sorted from blood, taken in a trial of the OX40 agonist ivuxolimab. The source is an adult with an advanced solid tumor such as melanoma, head and neck, liver or kidney cancer.

The chain uses TRBV28 and TRBJ1-1; no reliable D call. This CDR3 is 12 amino acids long. Germline V gene lookup returns CDR1 MDHEN and CDR2 SYDVKM. Trimming took off 7 bases at V and 3 bases at J, with 9 bases between the two ends. The CDR3 reads CASNGMDTEAFF. CDR3 bases: TGTGCCAGCAATGGGATGGACACTGAAGCTTTCTTT.

V usage is TRBV4-1 and J usage is TRBJ1-3; D not certain. Germline V CDR1 and CDR2: MGHRA, YSYEKL. Trimming removed 0 bases from V and 7 bases from J, with 7 bases in between. The CDR3 has 13 amino acids. The CDR3 reads CASSQDMLNTIYF. The CDR3, as DNA: TGCGCCAGCAGCCAAGATATGCTGAACACCATATATTTT.

This clone occurred a few times. The rearrangement links TRBV14 to TRBJ2-7; 8 bases fit TRBD1. V shed 2 bases and J 3 bases; nucleotides not matched to a gene: 6. Per germline, CDR1 SGHDN and CDR2 FVKESK. The CDR3 covers 15 residues. CDR3 sequence (DNA): TGTGCCAGCAGCCAAAGAAGACAGGGGATCTACGAGCAGTACTTC. It yields the protein CASSQRRQGIYEQYF.

The chain links TRBV7-8 to TRBJ2-5; 7 positions agree with TRBD2. The J segment lost 6 bases and the V segment lost 1 base, leaving 14 bases of the junction unmatched. The CDR3 extends over 17 amino acids. Looked up from germline, CDR1 is SGHVS and CDR2 is FQNEAQ. CDR3 amino acids: CASSLGSRPLAVKTQYF. CDR3 DNA: TGTGCCAGCAGCTTAGGATCTCGGCCGCTAGCGGTGAAGACCCAGTACTTC.

The chain is built from TRBV5-4 and TRBJ2-1; 7 bases match TRBD2. The CDR3 sequence is 14 residues long. The V segment lost 5 bases and the J segment 4 bases; nucleotides outside the gene matches: 6. Germline CDR1 and CDR2: SGHNT and YYREEE (reference sequence). The CDR3 loop is CASRPRTSYNEQFF. The DNA for the CDR3 is TGTGCCAGCAGGCCGAGGACTAGTTACAATGAGCAGTTCTTC.

The chain combines TRBV30 with TRBJ2-7; the D gene is possibly TRBD2 (5 bases). From germline, CDR1 is GTSNPN and CDR2 SVGIG (reference sequence). CDR3 length: 13 residues. Trimming took 5 bases from V and 2 from J, leaving 13 bases between them. The CDR3 is CAWLSGVTYEQYF. The DNA for the CDR3 is TGTGCCTGGCTATCCGGGGTCACCTACGAGCAGTACTTC.

This chain joins TRBV4-2 and TRBJ2-7; D is undetermined. V lost 2 bases and J lost 3, with 23 bases in between. CDR1 is LGHNA, CDR2 YNFKEQ, per germline. The CDR3 has 18 amino acids. The CDR3 bases are TGTGCCAGCAGCCAAATGGGAAAGCCCGAACTGGGTGACTACGAGCAGTACTTC. Amino acid sequence: CASSQMGKPELGDYEQYF.

The chain is built from TRBV5-5 and TRBJ1-1; D is perhaps TRBD1 (5 bases). Between the trimmed V and J ends, which lost 3 bases and 1 base, there was a span of 10 bases. From germline, CDR1 is SGHKS and CDR2 YYEKEE (reference sequence). The CDR3 is made up of 14 amino acids. CDR3 residues: CASSSVGGNTEAFF. The CDR3 DNA reads TGTGCCAGCAGCTCGGTCGGGGGGAACACTGAAGCTTTCTTT.

This chain's CDR3 is CASSPGMGEKLFF. The CDR3 DNA reads as TGTGCCAGCAGCCCCGGGATGGGGGAAAAACTGTTTTTT. The chain has TRBV11-2 and TRBJ1-4; D remains unclear. Trimming left V 5 bases short and J 8 bases short, with 12 bases between. This CDR3 has 13 residues. CDR1 and CDR2 from the germline V gene are SGHAT and FQNNGV.